The 15 T cell receptor beta chains given below trace back to one sample, sequenced in a study of T-cell reconstitution after alpha-beta-depleted transplantation in children. TCRbeta library preparation incorporated unique molecular identifiers. Using its own MiXCR run on the PCR reads, TCRdb lists one record per CDR3 protein. The sample has fewer than 700,000 distinct CDR3 sequences, 23% seen once. This sample comprised PBMCs, mostly from graft donor cells, obtained 360 days after TCRalphabeta/CD19-depleted stem cell transplant. The receptors derive from a boy under two years old who had a stem cell transplant for acute myeloid leukemia, so the T cells may come from the graft donor.

This clonotype has more than one count but fewer than ten. The rearrangement uses TRBV5-5 and TRBJ2-3, with D perhaps matching TRBD1 (5 bases). V lost 4 bases and J lost 4, with 10 bases in between. The CDR3 extends over 13 amino acids. The V gene's germline CDR1 is SGHKS and CDR2 YYEKEE (reference sequence). CDR3: CASSQPTADTQYF. Here the CDR3 DNA reads TGTGCCAGCAGCCAGCCGACAGCAGATACGCAGTATTTT.

This chain joins TRBV28 and TRBJ2-3; D call uncertain. The CDR3 has 16 amino acids. Deletions cut 4 bases from V and 4 bases from J, with 18 bases between. In germline, CDR1 is MDHEN, CDR2 SYDVKM. CDR3 coding DNA: TGTGCCAGCAGTTCCCTGAAGGAACCTTGGGCAGATACGCAGTATTTT. Amino acids: CASSSLKEPWADTQYF.

This clonotype was detected only once. The V and J genes are TRBV28 and TRBJ2-1; TRBD2 agrees at 14 bases. The CDR3 loop spans 18 amino acids. V gave up 8 bases and J gave up 0 bases; unmatched junction bases: 9. Looked up from germline, CDR1 is MDHEN and CDR2 is SYDVKM. CDR3 in DNA: TGTGCCAGCCGGGGACTAGCGGGGGAACAGGGCTCCTACAATGAGCAGTTCTTC. Amino acid sequence: CASRGLAGEQGSYNEQFF.

This clonotype came up many times. J is TRBJ2-7 and V is TRBV5-1; 7 bases fit TRBD1. Per germline, CDR1 SGHRS and CDR2 YFSETQ. The CDR3 has 15 residues. Germline trimming cut 0 bases from V and 1 base from J; bases unmatched to any gene: 4. In DNA, the CDR3 is TGCGCCAGCAGCTTGGAGCCAGGGGGATCCTACGAGCAGTACTTC. It yields the protein CASSLEPGGSYEQYF.

This clonotype was detected only a few times. V is TRBV12-3 or TRBV12-4 and J is TRBJ2-7; tentatively, D is TRBD2 (7 bases). The CDR3 is made up of 15 amino acids. V was trimmed by 0 bases and J by 1 base, leaving 10 bases between them. The CDR3 is CASSLAGGLSYEQYF. For the CDR3, the DNA is TGTGCCAGCAGTTTAGCGGGGGGGCTATCCTACGAGCAGTACTTC.

The sample holds a few counts of this clonotype. V and J are TRBV20-1 and TRBJ2-7; perhaps TRBD1 as D (5 bases). This CDR3 has 11 amino acids. V lost 5 bases to trimming and J lost 3 bases, with 8 bases between them. The germline V gene has CDR1 DFQATT and CDR2 SNEGSKA (reference sequence). CDR3 in DNA: TGCAGTGCTTTCAGGGACTACGAGCAGTACTTC. Protein: CSAFRDYEQYF.

The V gene is TRBV7-6, the J gene TRBJ2-1; 9 positions match TRBD2. V was pared by 5 bases and J by 4 bases, with 6 bases of the junction left unmatched. Germline-derived CDR1 and CDR2 are SGHVS and FNYEAQ. The CDR3 contains 15 residues. The CDR3 loop reads CASSHLAGIYNEQFF. The CDR3 DNA sequence: TGTGCCAGCAGCCATCTAGCGGGGATTTACAATGAGCAGTTCTTC.

The chain joins TRBV7-3 to TRBJ2-1; no firm D call. Germline assignment: CDR1 SGHTA and CDR2 FQGTGA. The CDR3 sequence is 16 residues long. Trimming removed 6 bases at V and 7 bases at J, with 22 bases between. CDR3 DNA sequence: TGTGCCAGCAGTTACCTTGTTGCGGCTGAAGTAAATGAGCAGTTCTTC. Its protein product is CASSYLVAAEVNEQFF.

The chain has TRBV12-3 or TRBV12-4 and TRBJ1-6; possibly TRBD1 for D (5 bases). V was pared by 6 bases and J by 4 bases, with 16 bases between. The CDR3 sequence is 16 residues long. The CDR3 loop is CASSSVGGVYNSPLHF. The CDR3 DNA sequence: TGTGCCAGCAGCTCCGTGGGGGGGGTGTATAATTCACCCCTCCACTTT.

This clonotype has only a few counts. The chain employs TRBV10-2 and TRBJ1-1; D gene unclear. Trimming left V 6 bases short and J 0 bases short, with 11 bases between. This CDR3 comprises 14 residues. Germline V gene data show CDR1 as WSHSY and CDR2 as SAAADI. CDR3 sequence reads: CASSGKRLNTEAFF. As DNA, the CDR3 is TGCGCCAGCAGCGGTAAGCGACTGAACACTGAAGCTTTCTTT.

The V and J genes are TRBV11-1 and TRBJ2-2; TRBD1 is a possible D gene (6 bases). CDR1 and CDR2 from the germline V gene are SGHAT and FQDESV (reference sequence). Deletions cut 3 bases from V and 4 bases from J, with 15 bases between. The CDR3 consists of 16 residues. The CDR3: CASSFRQQGGTGELFF. The CDR3 DNA sequence: TGTGCCAGCAGCTTTCGTCAACAGGGCGGCACCGGGGAGCTGTTTTTT.

This clonotype showed up just once. The chain combines TRBV6-5 with TRBJ1-5; D perhaps matches TRBD1 (6 bases). This CDR3 is built from 18 residues. The V end was cut by 0 bases, the J end by 6 bases, with 21 bases between. Germline V gives CDR1 MNHEY, CDR2 SVGAGI. Here the CDR3 reads CASSYSRAPGASGQPQHF. For the CDR3, the DNA is TGTGCCAGCAGTTACTCGAGAGCCCCGGGGGCTTCGGGTCAGCCCCAGCATTTT.

The V gene is TRBV6-1, the J gene TRBJ2-1; 8 bases agree with TRBD2. CDR1 and CDR2 (germline): MNHNS, SASEGT. J lost 10 bases, V lost 5 bases, and 16 bases had no gene match. The length of the CDR3 is 16 residues. The CDR3 DNA reads as TGTGCCAGCAGTCCTTACGACGGGGGGGGAGTGGGGGAGCAGTTCTTC. Translated: CASSPYDGGGVGEQFF.

This chain's CDR3 is CASSPVDSTPNYGYTF. As DNA, the CDR3 is TGTGCCAGCTCACCGGTGGACAGCACCCCTAACTATGGCTACACCTTC. This rearrangement joins TRBV18 to TRBJ1-2, with D tentatively TRBD1 (6 bases). Germline V gene data show CDR1 as KGHSH and CDR2 as LQKENI. The CDR3 extends over 16 amino acids. Trimming removed 3 bases from V and 0 bases from J, with 14 bases in between.

V usage is TRBV12-3 or TRBV12-4 and J usage is TRBJ2-1; unclear D gene. The CDR3 is 15 residues long. Trimming left V 5 bases short and J 0 bases short, with 11 bases between. CDR3 protein: CASSPTTSSYNEQFF. CDR3 nucleotides: TGTGCCAGCAGTCCAACGACAAGCTCCTACAATGAGCAGTTCTTC.